This T cell receptor beta chain appears in the sequencing data of a study of shared clonotypes between healthy human individuals. Across the whole study: Per donor, CD8 memory used one plate, CD8 naive used two, CD4 memory used three and CD4 naive used three.

The CDR3 runs to 16 residues. Germline CDR1 reads MNHEY; CDR2 reads SMNVEV (reference sequence). Trimming shortened V by 5 bases and J by 2 bases, and 15 bases separated the two germline ends. Terminally differentiated effector memory CD45RA+ cells were excluded from the naive CD8 cells, which were CD45RO-negative and positively selected for CCR7. Measured with immunoSEQ multiplex PCR; TCRdb has only the in-frame clones, and not every one. The top ten clones hold more than 0.95% of a sample with roughly 1,800,000 clones, around 96% of them seen once. Turning to this clone: Its specificity is unknown.

Study results and caveats: Relative to their counterparts shared across all four donors, non-shared clonotypes exhibited diminished generation probabilities. Estimated richness was generally greater in naive than memory subsets.

The TCR comes from a man aged 18 to 35 in good health. The chain has TRBV27 and TRBJ2-2; D may match TRBD1 or TRBD2 (5 bases each). The sample taken for sequencing was naive CD8+ T cells sorted from blood. The CDR3 here is CASSLTYWDNTGELFF. In DNA, the CDR3 is TGTGCCAGCAGTCTCACCTACTGGGACAACACCGGGGAGCTGTTTTTT.